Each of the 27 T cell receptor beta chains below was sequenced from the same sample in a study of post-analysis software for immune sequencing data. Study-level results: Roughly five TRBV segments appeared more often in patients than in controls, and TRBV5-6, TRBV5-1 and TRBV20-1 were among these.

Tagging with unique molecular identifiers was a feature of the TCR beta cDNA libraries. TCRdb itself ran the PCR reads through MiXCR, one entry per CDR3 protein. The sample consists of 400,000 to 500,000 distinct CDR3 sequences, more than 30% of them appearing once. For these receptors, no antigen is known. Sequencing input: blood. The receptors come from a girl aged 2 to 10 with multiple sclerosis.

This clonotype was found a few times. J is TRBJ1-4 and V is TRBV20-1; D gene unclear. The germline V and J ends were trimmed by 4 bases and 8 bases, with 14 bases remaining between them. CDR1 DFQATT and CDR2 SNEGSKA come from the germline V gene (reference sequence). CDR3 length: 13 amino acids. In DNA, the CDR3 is TGCAGTGCTATCGTCGGGGATTCCGAAAAACTGTTTTTT. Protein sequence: CSAIVGDSEKLFF.

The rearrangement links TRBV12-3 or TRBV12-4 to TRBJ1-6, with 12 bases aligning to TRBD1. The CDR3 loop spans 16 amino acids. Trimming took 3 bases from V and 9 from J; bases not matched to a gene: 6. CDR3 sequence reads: CASSFWDRGLVSPLHF. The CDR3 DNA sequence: TGTGCCAGCAGTTTTTGGGACAGGGGGCTTGTTTCACCCCTCCACTTT.

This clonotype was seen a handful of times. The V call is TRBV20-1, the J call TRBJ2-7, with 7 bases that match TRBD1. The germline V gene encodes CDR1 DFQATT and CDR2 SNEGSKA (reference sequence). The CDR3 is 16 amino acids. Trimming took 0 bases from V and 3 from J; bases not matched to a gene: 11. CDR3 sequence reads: CSARDDRVFIHYEQYF. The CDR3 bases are TGCAGTGCTAGAGACGACAGGGTTTTCATACACTACGAGCAGTACTTC.

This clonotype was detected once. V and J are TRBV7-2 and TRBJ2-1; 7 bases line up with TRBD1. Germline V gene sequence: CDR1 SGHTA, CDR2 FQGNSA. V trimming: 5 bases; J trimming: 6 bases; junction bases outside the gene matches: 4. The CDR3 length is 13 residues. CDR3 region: CASSKGAVNEQFF. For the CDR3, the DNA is TGTGCCAGCAGCAAGGGGGCAGTCAATGAGCAGTTCTTC.

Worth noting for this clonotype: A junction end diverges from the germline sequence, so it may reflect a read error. CDR3 coding DNA: TGCAGCGTAGAGCCCCTGGTGGAGGGTCTTGACAATGAACAGTTCTTC. Encoded protein: CSVEPLVEGLDNEQFF. The rearrangement links TRBV29-1 to TRBJ2-1, with D tentatively TRBD2 (6 bases). CDR1 and CDR2 (germline): SQVTM, ANQGSEA. CDR3 length equals 16 residues.

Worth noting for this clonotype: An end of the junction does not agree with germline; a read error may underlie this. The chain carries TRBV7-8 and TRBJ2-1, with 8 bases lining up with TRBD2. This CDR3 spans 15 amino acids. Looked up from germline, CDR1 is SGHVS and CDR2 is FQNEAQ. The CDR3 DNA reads TGTGCCGGCAGCCCCAGGACTAGCCTGCCCAATGAGCAGTTCTTC. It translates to CAGSPRTSLPNEQFF.

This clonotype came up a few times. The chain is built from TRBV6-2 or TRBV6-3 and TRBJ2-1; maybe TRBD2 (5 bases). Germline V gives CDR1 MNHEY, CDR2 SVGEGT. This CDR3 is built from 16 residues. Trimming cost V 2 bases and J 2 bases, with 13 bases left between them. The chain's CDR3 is CASSYTQPEAYNEQFF. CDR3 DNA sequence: TGTGCCAGCAGTTACACCCAGCCGGAGGCCTACAATGAGCAGTTCTTC.

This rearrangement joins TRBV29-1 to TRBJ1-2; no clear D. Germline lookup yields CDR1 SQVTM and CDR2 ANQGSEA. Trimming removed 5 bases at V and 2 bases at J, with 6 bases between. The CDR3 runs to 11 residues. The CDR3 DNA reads TGCAGCGTTCCGAGAAACTATGGCTACACCTTC. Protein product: CSVPRNYGYTF.

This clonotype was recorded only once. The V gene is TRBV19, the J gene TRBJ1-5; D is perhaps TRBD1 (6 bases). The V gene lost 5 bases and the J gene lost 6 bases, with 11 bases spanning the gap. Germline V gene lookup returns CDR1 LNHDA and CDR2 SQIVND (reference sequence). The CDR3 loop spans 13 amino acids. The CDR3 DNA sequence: TGTGCCAGTAGTTTGAGGGGGGCTCAGCCCCAGCATTTT. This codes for CASSLRGAQPQHF.

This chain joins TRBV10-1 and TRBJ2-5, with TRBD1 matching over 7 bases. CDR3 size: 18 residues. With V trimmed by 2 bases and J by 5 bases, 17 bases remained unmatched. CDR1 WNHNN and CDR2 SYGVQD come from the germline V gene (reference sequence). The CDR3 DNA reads TGCGCCAGCAGTGAGCCCTTTTGTCCGGGACAGAGAGGGGAGACCCAGTACTTC. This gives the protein CASSEPFCPGQRGETQYF.

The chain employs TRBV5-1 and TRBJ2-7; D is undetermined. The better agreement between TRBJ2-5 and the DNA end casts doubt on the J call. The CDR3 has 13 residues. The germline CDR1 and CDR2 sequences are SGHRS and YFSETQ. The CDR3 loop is CASSLDVGETQYF. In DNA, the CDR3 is TGCGCCAGCAGCTTGGACGTAGGAGAGACCCAGTACTTC.

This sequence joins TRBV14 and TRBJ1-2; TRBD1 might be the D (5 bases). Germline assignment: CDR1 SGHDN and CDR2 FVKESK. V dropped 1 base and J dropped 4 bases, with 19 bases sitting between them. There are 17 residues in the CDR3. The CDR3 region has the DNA TGTGCCAGCAGCCAAGCCAGGTGGGGACTAACTTCCTATGGCTACACCTTC. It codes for CASSQARWGLTSYGYTF. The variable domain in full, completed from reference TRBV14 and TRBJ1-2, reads EAGVTQFPSHSVIEKGQTVTLRCDPISGHDNLYWYRRVMGKEIKFLLHFVKESKQDESGMPNNRFLAERTGGTYSTLKVQPAELEDSGVYFCASSQARWGLTSYGYTFGSGTRLTVV.

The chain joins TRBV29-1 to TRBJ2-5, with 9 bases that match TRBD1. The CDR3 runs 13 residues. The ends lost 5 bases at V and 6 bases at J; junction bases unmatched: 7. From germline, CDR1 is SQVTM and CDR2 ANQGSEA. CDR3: CSVKGQGMQTQYF. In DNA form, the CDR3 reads TGCAGCGTTAAAGGACAGGGGATGCAGACCCAGTACTTC.

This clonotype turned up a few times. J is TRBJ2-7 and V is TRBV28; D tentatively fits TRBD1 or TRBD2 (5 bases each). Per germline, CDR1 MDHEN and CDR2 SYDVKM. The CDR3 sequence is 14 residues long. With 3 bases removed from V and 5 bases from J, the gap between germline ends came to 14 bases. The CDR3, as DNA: TGTGCCAGCAGTTTTCTCAGGGTCGGGAACGAGCAGTACTTC. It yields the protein CASSFLRVGNEQYF. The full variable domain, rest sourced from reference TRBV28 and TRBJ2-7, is DVKVTQSSRYLVKRTGEKVFLECVQDMDHENMFWYRQDPGLGLRLIYFSYDVKMKEKGDIPEGYSVSREKKERFSLILESASTNQTSMYLCASSFLRVGNEQYFGPGTRLTVT.

The CDR3 region has the DNA TGTGCCAGCAGCATGCGGACTAGCGGGAGGGGCACAGATACGCAGTATTTT. As protein: CASSMRTSGRGTDTQYF. The chain uses TRBV3-1 and TRBJ2-3; 15 bases match TRBD2. Trimming removed 5 bases from V and 1 base from J; junction bases left unmatched: 4. The germline V gene has CDR1 LGHDT and CDR2 YNNKEL (reference sequence). The CDR3 extends over 17 amino acids.

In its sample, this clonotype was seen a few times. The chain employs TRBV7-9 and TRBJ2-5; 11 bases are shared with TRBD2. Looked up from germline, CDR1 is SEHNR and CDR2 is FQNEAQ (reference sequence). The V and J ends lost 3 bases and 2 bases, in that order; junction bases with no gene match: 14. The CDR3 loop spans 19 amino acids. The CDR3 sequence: CASSFAEPGLAGLQETQYF. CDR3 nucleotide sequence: TGTGCCAGCAGCTTCGCAGAGCCCGGACTAGCGGGTTTACAAGAGACCCAGTACTTC. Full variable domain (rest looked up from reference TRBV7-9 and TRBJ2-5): DTGVSQNPRHKITKRGQNVTFRCDPISEHNRLYWYRQTLGQGPEFLTYFQNEAQLEKSRLLSDRFSAERPKGSFSTLEIQRTEQGDSAMYLCASSFAEPGLAGLQETQYFGPGTRLLVL.

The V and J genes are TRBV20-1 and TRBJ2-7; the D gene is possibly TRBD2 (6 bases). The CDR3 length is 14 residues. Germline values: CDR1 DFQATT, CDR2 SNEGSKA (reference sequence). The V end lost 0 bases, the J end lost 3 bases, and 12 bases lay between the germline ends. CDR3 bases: TGCAGTGCTAGAGATCGGGACTTAATCTACGAGCAGTACTTC. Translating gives CSARDRDLIYEQYF.

DNA for the CDR3: TGTGCCAGCATTGGGACAGAATCGTACGAGCAGTACTTC. This codes for CASIGTESYEQYF. This chain joins TRBV28 and TRBJ2-7; 7 nucleotides agree with TRBD1. Losses at the gene ends were 7 bases for V and 4 bases for J; bases not matched to a gene: 7. Germline values: CDR1 MDHEN, CDR2 SYDVKM. This CDR3 region has 13 residues.

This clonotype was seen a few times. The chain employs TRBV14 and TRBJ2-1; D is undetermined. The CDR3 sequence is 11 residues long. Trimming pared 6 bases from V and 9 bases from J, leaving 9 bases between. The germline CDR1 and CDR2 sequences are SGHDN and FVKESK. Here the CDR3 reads CASSANGEQFF. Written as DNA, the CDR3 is TGTGCCAGCAGTGCCAACGGTGAGCAGTTCTTC.

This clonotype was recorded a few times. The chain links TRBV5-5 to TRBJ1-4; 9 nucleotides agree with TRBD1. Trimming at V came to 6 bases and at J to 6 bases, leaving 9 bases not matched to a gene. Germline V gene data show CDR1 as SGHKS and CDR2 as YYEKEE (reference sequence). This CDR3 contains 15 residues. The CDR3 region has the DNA TGTGCCAGCACCTTCACGGACAGGGGCGATGAAAAACTGTTTTTT. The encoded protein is CASTFTDRGDEKLFF.

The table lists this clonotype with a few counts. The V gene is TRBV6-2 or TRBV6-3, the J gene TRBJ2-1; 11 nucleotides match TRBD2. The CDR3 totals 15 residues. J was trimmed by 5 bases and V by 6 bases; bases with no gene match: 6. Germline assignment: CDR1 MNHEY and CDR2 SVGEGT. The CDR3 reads CASRLSGRGNNEQFF. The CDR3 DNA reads TGTGCCAGCAGACTTAGCGGGAGGGGGAACAATGAGCAGTTCTTC.

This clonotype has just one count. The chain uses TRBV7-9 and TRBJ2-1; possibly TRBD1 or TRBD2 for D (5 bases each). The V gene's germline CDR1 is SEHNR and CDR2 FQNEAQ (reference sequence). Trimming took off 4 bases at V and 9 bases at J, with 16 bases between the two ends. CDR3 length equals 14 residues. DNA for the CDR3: TGTGCCAGCAGCTCACCGGGACCGGCGGGTGAGCAGTTCTTC. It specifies CASSSPGPAGEQFF.

CDR3 protein: CASSAQGQFNQPQHF. The DNA of the CDR3 is TGTGCCAGCAGTGCGCAGGGGCAATTCAATCAGCCCCAGCATTTT. The V and J genes are TRBV12-3 or TRBV12-4 and TRBJ1-5, with TRBD1 as a possible D gene (6 bases). This CDR3 spans 15 amino acids. V was trimmed by 5 bases and J by 3 bases, leaving 14 bases between them.

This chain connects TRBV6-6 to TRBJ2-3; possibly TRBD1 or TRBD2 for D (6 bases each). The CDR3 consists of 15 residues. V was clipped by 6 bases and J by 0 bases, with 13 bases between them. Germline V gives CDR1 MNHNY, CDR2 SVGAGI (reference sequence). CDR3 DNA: TGTGCCAGCAGGAACACAGGGACTAGCACAGATACGCAGTATTTT. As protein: CASRNTGTSTDTQYF.

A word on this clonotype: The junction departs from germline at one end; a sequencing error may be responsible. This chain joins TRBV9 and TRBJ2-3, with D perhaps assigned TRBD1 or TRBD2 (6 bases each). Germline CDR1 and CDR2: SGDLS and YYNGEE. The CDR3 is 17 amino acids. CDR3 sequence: CASSVRLFRGGTGTQYF. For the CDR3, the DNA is TGTGCCAGCAGCGTCCGTTTATTCAGGGGAGGAACAGGTACGCAGTATTTT.

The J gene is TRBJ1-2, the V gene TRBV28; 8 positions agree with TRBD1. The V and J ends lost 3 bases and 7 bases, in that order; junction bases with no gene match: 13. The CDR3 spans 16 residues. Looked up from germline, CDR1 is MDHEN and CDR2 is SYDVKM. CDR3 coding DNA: TGTGCCAGCAGTTTTCTCCCCGGGCAGGGGGCAATTGGCTACACCTTC. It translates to CASSFLPGQGAIGYTF.

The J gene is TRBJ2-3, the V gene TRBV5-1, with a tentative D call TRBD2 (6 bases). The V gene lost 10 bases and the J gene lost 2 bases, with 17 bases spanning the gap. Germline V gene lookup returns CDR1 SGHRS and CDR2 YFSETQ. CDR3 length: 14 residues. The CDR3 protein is CAGRTHPTTDTQYF. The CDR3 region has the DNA TGCGCCGGGAGGACCCATCCTACCACAGATACGCAGTATTTT. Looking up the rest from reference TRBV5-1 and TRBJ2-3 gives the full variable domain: KAGVTQTPRYLIKTRGQQVTLSCSPISGHRSVSWYQQTPGQGLQFLFEYFSETQRNKGNFPGRFSGRQFSNSRSEMNVSTLELGDSALYLCAGRTHPTTDTQYFGPGTRLTVL.